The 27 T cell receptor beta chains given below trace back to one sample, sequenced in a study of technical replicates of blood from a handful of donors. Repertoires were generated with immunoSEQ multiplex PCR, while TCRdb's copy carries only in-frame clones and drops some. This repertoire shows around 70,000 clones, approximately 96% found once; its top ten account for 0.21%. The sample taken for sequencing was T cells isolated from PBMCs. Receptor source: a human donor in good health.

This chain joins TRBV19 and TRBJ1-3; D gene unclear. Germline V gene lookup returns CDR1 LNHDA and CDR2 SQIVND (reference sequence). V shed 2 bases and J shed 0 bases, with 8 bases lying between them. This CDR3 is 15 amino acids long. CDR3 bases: TGTGCCAGTAGTATAACAGCTTACTCTGGAAACACCATATATTTT. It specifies CASSITAYSGNTIYF. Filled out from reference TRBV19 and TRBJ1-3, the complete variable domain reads DGGITQSPKYLFRKEGQNVTLSCEQNLNHDAMYWYRQDPGQGLRLIYYSQIVNDFQKGDIAEGYSVSREKKESFPLTVTSAQKNPTAFYLCASSITAYSGNTIYFGEGSWLTVV.

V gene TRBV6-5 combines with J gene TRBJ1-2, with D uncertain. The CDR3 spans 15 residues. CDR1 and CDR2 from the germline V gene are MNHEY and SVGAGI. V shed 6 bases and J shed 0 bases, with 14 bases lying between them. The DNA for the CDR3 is TGTGCCAGCAGGTCCGCTGGTCCTACTAACTATGGCTACACCTTC. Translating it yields CASRSAGPTNYGYTF.

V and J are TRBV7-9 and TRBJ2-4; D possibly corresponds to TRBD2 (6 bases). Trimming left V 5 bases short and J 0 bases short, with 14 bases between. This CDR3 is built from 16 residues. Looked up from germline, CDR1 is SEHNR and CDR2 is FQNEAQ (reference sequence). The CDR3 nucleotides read TGTGCCAGCAGCCCTGGAGGGGTCCTAGCCAAAAACATTCAGTACTTC. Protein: CASSPGGVLAKNIQYF. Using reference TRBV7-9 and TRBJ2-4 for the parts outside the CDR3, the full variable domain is DTGVSQNPRHKITKRGQNVTFRCDPISEHNRLYWYRQTLGQGPEFLTYFQNEAQLEKSRLLSDRFSAERPKGSFSTLEIQRTEQGDSAMYLCASSPGGVLAKNIQYFGAGTRLSVL.

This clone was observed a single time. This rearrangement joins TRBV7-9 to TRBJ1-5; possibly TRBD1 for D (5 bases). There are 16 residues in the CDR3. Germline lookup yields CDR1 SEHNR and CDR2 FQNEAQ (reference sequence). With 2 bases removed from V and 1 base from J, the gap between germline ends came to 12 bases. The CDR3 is CASSLTGDWSNQPQHF. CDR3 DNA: TGTGCCAGCAGCTTAACGGGGGATTGGAGCAATCAGCCCCAGCATTTT.

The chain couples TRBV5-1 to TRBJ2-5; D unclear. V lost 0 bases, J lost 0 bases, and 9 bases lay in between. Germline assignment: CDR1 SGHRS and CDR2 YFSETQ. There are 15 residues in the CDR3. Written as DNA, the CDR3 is TGCGCCAGCAGCTTGGGGTCAGGAAACCAAGAGACCCAGTACTTC. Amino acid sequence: CASSLGSGNQETQYF. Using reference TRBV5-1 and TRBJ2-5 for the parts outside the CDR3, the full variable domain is KAGVTQTPRYLIKTRGQQVTLSCSPISGHRSVSWYQQTPGQGLQFLFEYFSETQRNKGNFPGRFSGRQFSNSRSEMNVSTLELGDSALYLCASSLGSGNQETQYFGPGTRLLVL.

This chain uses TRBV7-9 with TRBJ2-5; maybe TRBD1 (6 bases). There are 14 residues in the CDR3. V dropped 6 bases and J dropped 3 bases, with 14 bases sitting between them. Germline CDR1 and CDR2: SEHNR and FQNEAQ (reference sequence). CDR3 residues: CASRGKGGEETQYF. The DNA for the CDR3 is TGTGCCAGCAGGGGAAAAGGGGGTGAAGAGACCCAGTACTTC.

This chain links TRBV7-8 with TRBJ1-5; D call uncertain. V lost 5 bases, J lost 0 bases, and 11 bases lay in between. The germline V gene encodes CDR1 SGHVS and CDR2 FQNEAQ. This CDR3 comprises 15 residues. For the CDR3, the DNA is TGTGCCAGCAGCCTTCGAGGATATAGCAATCAGCCCCAGCATTTT. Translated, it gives CASSLRGYSNQPQHF.

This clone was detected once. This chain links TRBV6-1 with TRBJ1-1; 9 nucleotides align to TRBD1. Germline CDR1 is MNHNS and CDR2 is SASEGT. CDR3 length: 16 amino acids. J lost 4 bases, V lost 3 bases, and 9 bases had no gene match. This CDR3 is CASSDRDRVVGTEAFF. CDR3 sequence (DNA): TGTGCCAGCAGTGATCGGGACAGGGTTGTAGGCACTGAAGCTTTCTTT.

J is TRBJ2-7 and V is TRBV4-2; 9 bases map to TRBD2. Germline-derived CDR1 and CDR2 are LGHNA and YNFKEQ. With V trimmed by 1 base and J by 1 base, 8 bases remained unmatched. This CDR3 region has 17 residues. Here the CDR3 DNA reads TGTGCCAGCAGCCAAGTATTTTCTAGCGGGGTATCCTACGAGCAGTACTTC. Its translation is CASSQVFSSGVSYEQYF.

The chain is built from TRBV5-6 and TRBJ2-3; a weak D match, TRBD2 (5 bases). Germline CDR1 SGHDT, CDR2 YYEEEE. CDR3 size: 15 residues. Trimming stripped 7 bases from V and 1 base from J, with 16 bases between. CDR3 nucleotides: TGTGCCAGCTCCCGAGGGCCGGCCCGCACAGATACGCAGTATTTT. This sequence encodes CASSRGPARTDTQYF.

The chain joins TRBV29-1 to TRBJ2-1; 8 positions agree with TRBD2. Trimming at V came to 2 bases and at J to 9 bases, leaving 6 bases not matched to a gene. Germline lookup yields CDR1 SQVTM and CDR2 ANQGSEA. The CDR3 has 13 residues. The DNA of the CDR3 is TGCAGCGTTGAAAAGCGGGAGTCGTCTGAGCAGTTCTTC. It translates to CSVEKRESSEQFF.

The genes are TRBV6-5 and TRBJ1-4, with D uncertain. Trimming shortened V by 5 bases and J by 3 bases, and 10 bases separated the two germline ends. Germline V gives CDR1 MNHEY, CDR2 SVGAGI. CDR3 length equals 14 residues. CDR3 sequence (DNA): TGTGCCAGCAGTCAGGTTCTGGCTAATGAAAAACTGTTTTTT. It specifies CASSQVLANEKLFF.

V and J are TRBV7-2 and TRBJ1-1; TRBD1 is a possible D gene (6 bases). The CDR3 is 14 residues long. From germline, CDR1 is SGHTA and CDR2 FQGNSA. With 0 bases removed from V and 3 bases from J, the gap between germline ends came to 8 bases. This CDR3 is CASSLARGDTEAFF. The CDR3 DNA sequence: TGTGCCAGCAGCTTAGCCAGGGGCGACACTGAAGCTTTCTTT.

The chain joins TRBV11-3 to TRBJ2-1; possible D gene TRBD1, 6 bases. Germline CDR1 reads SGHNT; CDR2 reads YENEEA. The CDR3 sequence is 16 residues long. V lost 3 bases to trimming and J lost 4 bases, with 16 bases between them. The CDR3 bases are TGTGCCAGCAGCTTTGGGACAAACACTCCGTACAATGAGCAGTTCTTC. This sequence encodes CASSFGTNTPYNEQFF.

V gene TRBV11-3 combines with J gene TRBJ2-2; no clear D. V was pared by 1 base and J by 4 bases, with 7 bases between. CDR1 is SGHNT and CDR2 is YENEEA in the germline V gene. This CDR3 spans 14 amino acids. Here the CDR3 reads CASSLAFPTGELFF. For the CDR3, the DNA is TGTGCCAGCAGCTTAGCGTTTCCCACCGGGGAGCTGTTTTTT.

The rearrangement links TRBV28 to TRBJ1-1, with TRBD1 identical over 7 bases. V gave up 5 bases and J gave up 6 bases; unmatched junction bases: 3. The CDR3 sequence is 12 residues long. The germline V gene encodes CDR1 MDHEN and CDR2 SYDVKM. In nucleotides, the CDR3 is TGTGCCAGCAGTACAGGGGCGGCTGAAGCTTTCTTT. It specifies CASSTGAAEAFF.

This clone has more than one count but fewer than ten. The CDR3, as DNA: TGTGCCAGCAGCCATGCGTTAGCGGCTACGAACACCGGGGAGCTGTTTTTT. It specifies CASSHALAATNTGELFF. V and J are TRBV7-6 and TRBJ2-2; a possible D gene is TRBD2 (6 bases). The CDR3 has 17 amino acids. V dropped 5 bases and J dropped 0 bases, with 16 bases sitting between them. CDR1 is SGHVS and CDR2 is FNYEAQ in the germline V gene.

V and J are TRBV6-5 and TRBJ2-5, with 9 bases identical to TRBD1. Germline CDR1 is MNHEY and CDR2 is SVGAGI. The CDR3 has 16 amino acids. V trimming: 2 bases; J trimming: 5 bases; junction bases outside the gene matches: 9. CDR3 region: CASSYDRGTRTETQYF. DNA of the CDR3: TGTGCCAGCAGTTACGACAGGGGGACGAGAACGGAGACCCAGTACTTC.

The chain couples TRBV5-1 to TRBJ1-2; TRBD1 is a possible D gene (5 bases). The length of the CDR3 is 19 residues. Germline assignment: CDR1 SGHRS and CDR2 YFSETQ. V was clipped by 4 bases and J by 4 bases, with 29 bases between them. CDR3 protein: CASSPITPEGRVPTYGYTF. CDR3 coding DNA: TGCGCCAGCAGCCCAATTACACCGGAGGGCAGGGTACCTACCTATGGCTACACCTTC.

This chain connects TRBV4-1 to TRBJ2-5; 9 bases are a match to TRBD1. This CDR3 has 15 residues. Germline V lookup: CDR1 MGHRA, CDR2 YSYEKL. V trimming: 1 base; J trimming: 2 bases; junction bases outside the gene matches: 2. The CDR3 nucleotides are TGCGCCAGCAGCCAAGGCGGACAGGGGCAAGAGACCCAGTACTTC. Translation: CASSQGGQGQETQYF.

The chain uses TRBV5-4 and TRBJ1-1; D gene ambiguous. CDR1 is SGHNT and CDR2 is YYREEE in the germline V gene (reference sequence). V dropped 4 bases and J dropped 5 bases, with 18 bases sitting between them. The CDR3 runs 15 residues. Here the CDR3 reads CASSPDRLRRTEAFF. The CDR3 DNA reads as TGTGCCAGCAGCCCCGACCGGTTAAGGCGGACTGAAGCTTTCTTT. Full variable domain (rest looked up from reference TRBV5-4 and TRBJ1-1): ETGVTQSPTHLIKTRGQQVTLRCSSQSGHNTVSWYQQALGQGPQFIFQYYREEENGRGNFPPRFSGLQFPNYSSELNVNALELDDSALYLCASSPDRLRRTEAFFGQGTRLTVV.

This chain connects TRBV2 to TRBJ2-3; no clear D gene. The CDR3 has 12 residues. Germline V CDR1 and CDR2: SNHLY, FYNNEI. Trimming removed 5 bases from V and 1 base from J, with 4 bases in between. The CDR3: CASSRGTDTQYF. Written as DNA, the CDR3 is TGTGCCAGCAGTCGAGGCACAGATACGCAGTATTTT.

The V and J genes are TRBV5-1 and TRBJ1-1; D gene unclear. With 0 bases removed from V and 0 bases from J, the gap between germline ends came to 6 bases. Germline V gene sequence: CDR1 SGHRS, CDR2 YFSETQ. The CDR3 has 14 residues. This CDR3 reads CASSLELMNTEAFF. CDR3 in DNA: TGCGCCAGCAGCTTGGAGCTCATGAACACTGAAGCTTTCTTT.

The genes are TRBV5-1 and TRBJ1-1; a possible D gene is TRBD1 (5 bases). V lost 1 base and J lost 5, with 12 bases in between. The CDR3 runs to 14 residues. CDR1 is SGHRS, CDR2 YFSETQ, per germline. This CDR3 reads CASSLRGGLTEAFF. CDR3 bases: TGCGCCAGCAGCTTGCGTGGGGGACTTACTGAAGCTTTCTTT.

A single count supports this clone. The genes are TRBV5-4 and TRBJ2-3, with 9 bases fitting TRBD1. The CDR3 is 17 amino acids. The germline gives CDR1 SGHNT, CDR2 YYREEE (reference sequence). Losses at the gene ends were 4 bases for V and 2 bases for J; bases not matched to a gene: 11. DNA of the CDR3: TGTGCCAGCAGCCCAGGAGGAAACAGGGGGCTCACAGATACGCAGTATTTT. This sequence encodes CASSPGGNRGLTDTQYF.

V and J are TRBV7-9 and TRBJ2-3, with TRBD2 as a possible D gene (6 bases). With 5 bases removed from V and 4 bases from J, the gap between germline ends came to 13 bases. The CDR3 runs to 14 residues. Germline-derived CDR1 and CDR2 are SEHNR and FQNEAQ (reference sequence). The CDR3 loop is CASSHDWGADTQYF. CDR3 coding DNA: TGTGCCAGCAGCCACGATTGGGGGGCAGATACGCAGTATTTT.

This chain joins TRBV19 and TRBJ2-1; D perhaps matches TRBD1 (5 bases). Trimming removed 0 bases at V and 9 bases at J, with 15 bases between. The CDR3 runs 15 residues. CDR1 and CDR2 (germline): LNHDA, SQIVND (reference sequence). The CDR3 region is CASSIDLGVQGEQFF. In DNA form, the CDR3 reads TGTGCCAGTAGTATAGATCTTGGGGTCCAGGGTGAGCAGTTCTTC.